One and the same sample provided the 12 T cell receptor beta chains below, sequenced in a study of blood T cell repertoires in COVID-19. Sequencing was performed with immunoSEQ multiplex PCR; in TCRdb, only in-frame clones are kept and a portion is missing. Of about 130,000 clones in the sample, approximately 85% were seen once. Source material: peripheral blood. Source of these receptors: a man older than 75 with active or convalescent COVID-19.

This sequence joins TRBV21-1 and TRBJ2-1; the table gives TRBD2 as D, unverified against the DNA. TRBV21-1 represents a pseudogene. CDR3 length: 16 residues. As DNA, the CDR3 is TGTGCCAGCAGCAGACCGGGACTAGCGGGGTACAATGAGCAGTTCTTC. Translation: CASSRPGLAGYNEQFF.

The chain couples TRBV3-1 (or the pseudogene TRBV3-2) to TRBJ2-7, with 10 bases that match TRBD2. Germline CDR1 and CDR2: LGHDT and YNNKEL (reference sequence). This CDR3 region has 17 residues. V gave up 4 bases and J gave up 2 bases; unmatched junction bases: 11. CDR3 protein: CASSPGLAVTLAYEQYF. The CDR3 nucleotides are TGTGCCAGCAGCCCAGGACTAGCGGTGACGTTAGCCTACGAGCAGTACTTC.

The chain uses TRBV12-3 or TRBV12-4 and TRBJ1-2; D remains ambiguous. Trimming left V 5 bases short and J 2 bases short, with 9 bases between. The CDR3 has 13 residues. In DNA form, the CDR3 reads TGTGCCAGCAGTACATCACAGAACTATGGCTACACCTTC. Residues: CASSTSQNYGYTF.

Only one count was recorded for this clone. The chain combines TRBV2 with TRBJ2-7, with 9 bases identical to TRBD2. The ends lost 6 bases at V and 4 bases at J; junction bases unmatched: 16. Germline assignment: CDR1 SNHLY and CDR2 FYNNEI. The CDR3 sequence is 17 residues long. DNA of the CDR3: TGTGCCAGCAGCGAAACGACGCCTAGCGGGGCCAGGTACGAGCAGTACTTC. Translation: CASSETTPSGARYEQYF.

The CDR3: CASSHPRGGGLADTYEQYF. CDR3 sequence (DNA): TGCGCCAGCAGCCACCCCCGCGGCGGTGGGCTAGCGGATACCTACGAGCAGTACTTC. The chain carries TRBV4-1 and TRBJ2-7; 7 positions match TRBD2. V was pared by 3 bases and J by 2 bases, with 19 bases of the junction left unmatched. In germline, CDR1 is MGHRA, CDR2 YSYEKL. This CDR3 has 19 amino acids.

The chain is built from TRBV30 and TRBJ2-7; D gene ambiguous. The CDR3 has 14 residues. Trimming took 3 bases from V and 0 from J, leaving 12 bases between them. CDR1 and CDR2 from the germline V gene are GTSNPN and SVGIG (reference sequence). CDR3 residues: CAWRAGESSYEQYF. The DNA of the CDR3 is TGTGCCTGGAGGGCAGGTGAGAGCTCCTACGAGCAGTACTTC.

CDR3 bases: TGTGCCAGCCGACTCGATCGCTCCTACAATGAGCAGTTCTTC. This gives the protein CASRLDRSYNEQFF. The chain recombines TRBV27 with TRBJ2-1, with unresolved D. This CDR3 is 14 amino acids long. CDR1 and CDR2 from the germline V gene are MNHEY and SMNVEV (reference sequence). The germline V and J ends were trimmed by 8 bases and 0 bases, with 11 bases remaining between them.

This chain connects TRBV19 to TRBJ2-1, with 9 bases that match TRBD2. The CDR3 consists of 17 residues. From germline, CDR1 is LNHDA and CDR2 SQIVND (reference sequence). V shed 5 bases and J 4 bases; nucleotides not matched to a gene: 12. DNA for the CDR3: TGTGCCAGTAGTCCGTCCCTAGCGGGATCATCGTACAATGAGCAGTTCTTC. Its protein is CASSPSLAGSSYNEQFF.

V is TRBV5-1 and J is TRBJ2-1; D may be TRBD1 (6 bases). Germline CDR1 SGHRS, CDR2 YFSETQ. This CDR3 region has 15 residues. V lost 4 bases, J lost 1 base, and 12 bases lay in between. The CDR3 region is CASSQTQGSYNEQFF. The CDR3 coding sequence is TGCGCCAGCAGCCAAACACAGGGTTCCTACAATGAGCAGTTCTTC.

J is TRBJ2-1 and V is TRBV3-1 (or the pseudogene TRBV3-2); 7 bases fit TRBD1. There are 15 residues in the CDR3. Germline CDR1 is LGHDT and CDR2 is YNNKEL (reference sequence). V was clipped by 3 bases and J by 1 base; unmatched bases: 3. The CDR3 protein is CASSHTGESYNEQFF. The DNA for the CDR3 is TGTGCCAGCAGCCATACAGGGGAATCCTACAATGAGCAGTTCTTC.

This clone appeared once. The chain has TRBV7-9 and TRBJ1-1, with D hard to call. CDR3 length: 10 residues. Germline CDR1 and CDR2: SEHNR and FQNEAQ (reference sequence). Trimming took 10 bases from V and 7 from J, leaving 10 bases between them. Written as DNA, the CDR3 is TGTGCCACCGGGTCGGGTGAAGCTTTCTTT. This gives the protein CATGSGEAFF.

This clone has a handful of counts. This chain joins TRBV4-1 and TRBJ2-1; no clear D gene. Germline assignment: CDR1 MGHRA and CDR2 YSYEKL. V was shortened by 0 bases and J by 5 bases, with 5 bases between the two germline ends. CDR3 length: 13 amino acids. CDR3 sequence: CASSQELNNEQFF. In DNA form, the CDR3 reads TGCGCCAGCAGCCAAGAACTAAACAATGAGCAGTTCTTC.